This T cell receptor (beta chain) was documented in a study of blood T cell repertoires in COVID-19. At the level of the study: The United States, Italy and Spain provided the acute and convalescent COVID-19 samples.

The CDR3 contains 11 residues. The germline gives CDR1 LNHDA, CDR2 SQIVND (reference sequence). V dropped 6 bases and J dropped 1 base, with 3 bases sitting between them. Authors' processing steps: Researchers report that nucleated cell counts were estimated from reference gene primer amplification. Sequencing was performed with immunoSEQ multiplex PCR; in TCRdb, only in-frame clones are kept and a portion is missing. That table furnishes V, J and clone size, whereas the DNA furnished D and trimming. Of about 220,000 clones listed, approximately 86% were seen once; the top ten hold 3.6%. The origin of this receptor is an elderly woman with acute or convalescent COVID-19. The J gene is TRBJ1-1, the V gene TRBV19; D uncertain. The sample consisted of peripheral blood. The CDR3: CASRQNTEAFF. The CDR3 nucleotides are TGTGCCAGTAGACAGAACACTGAAGCTTTCTTT.